The 14 T cell receptor beta chains given below trace back to one sample, sequenced in a study of blood T cell repertoires in COVID-19. Clones were sequenced by immunoSEQ multiplex PCR, and TCRdb holds only the in-frame ones, with some missing. The table shows roughly 250,000 clones, with 85% to 90% occurring only once. What was sequenced was peripheral blood. These receptors all stem from a woman in her 30s with COVID-19, enrolled during active disease.

The genes are TRBV5-1 and TRBJ2-5; 7 bases agree with TRBD2. Germline V CDR1 and CDR2: SGHRS, YFSETQ. The CDR3 consists of 13 residues. The trim removed 4 bases at V and 4 bases at J, leaving 4 bases unmatched. This chain's CDR3 is CASSPGTTETQYF. DNA of the CDR3: TGCGCCAGCAGCCCCGGGACTACAGAGACCCAGTACTTC.

About this clone itself: The identical CDR3 is also encoded by other nucleotide sequences in the sample. V is TRBV5-1 and J is TRBJ2-1; D is perhaps TRBD2 (5 bases). V was shortened by 0 bases and J by 3 bases, with 10 bases between the two germline ends. The CDR3 contains 15 residues. The V gene's germline CDR1 is SGHRS and CDR2 YFSETQ. CDR3 bases: TGCGCCAGCAGCTTGGACGGACGGGGCTACAATGAGCAGTTCTTC. Translation gives CASSLDGRGYNEQFF.

The chain couples TRBV28 to TRBJ1-2; tentative D call: TRBD1 (6 bases). From germline, CDR1 is MDHEN and CDR2 SYDVKM. V was trimmed by 5 bases and J by 7 bases, leaving 17 bases between them. The length of the CDR3 is 14 residues. The CDR3 region has the DNA TGTGCCAGCAGTCTGACAGGCTCTGAGGGTGGCTACACCTTC. The encoded protein is CASSLTGSEGGYTF.

This clone is a singleton in its sample. This sequence joins TRBV5-1 and TRBJ2-1, with 7 bases lining up with TRBD2. The length of the CDR3 is 15 residues. V shed 4 bases and J 2 bases; nucleotides not matched to a gene: 6. The germline gives CDR1 SGHRS, CDR2 YFSETQ. The CDR3 here is CASSIEAGPYNEQFF. CDR3 in DNA: TGCGCCAGCAGCATTGAAGCGGGGCCCTACAATGAGCAGTTCTTC. Supplemented by reference TRBV5-1 and TRBJ2-1, the full variable domain reads KAGVTQTPRYLIKTRGQQVTLSCSPISGHRSVSWYQQTPGQGLQFLFEYFSETQRNKGNFPGRFSGRQFSNSRSEMNVSTLELGDSALYLCASSIEAGPYNEQFFGPGTRLTVL.

The CDR3 bases are TGCAGCGTTCGTCGGGAGGGAGGAGAGACCCAGTACTTC. Encoded protein: CSVRREGGETQYF. This chain uses TRBV29-1 with TRBJ2-5; 8 bases agree with TRBD2. After removal of 5 bases from V and 4 bases from J, the junction contained 6 bases not matched to a gene. Germline CDR1 and CDR2: SQVTM and ANQGSEA. The CDR3 sequence is 13 residues long.

The rearrangement links TRBV6-5 to TRBJ2-3, with 12 bases aligning to TRBD1. Per germline, CDR1 MNHEY and CDR2 SVGAGI. Losses at the gene ends were 2 bases for V and 5 bases for J; bases not matched to a gene: 2. The CDR3 sequence is 15 residues long. Written as DNA, the CDR3 is TGTGCCAGCAGTTACGGGACAGGGGGCGGAGATACGCAGTATTTT. This translates into CASSYGTGGGDTQYF.

This chain joins TRBV11-1 and TRBJ2-1; TRBD2 matches at 7 bases. The V segment lost 5 bases and the J segment 4 bases; nucleotides outside the gene matches: 5. Germline loops: CDR1 SGHAT, CDR2 FQDESV (reference sequence). This CDR3 has 14 amino acids. The CDR3 spells CASSAGGGYNEQFF. The CDR3 nucleotides read TGTGCCAGCAGCGCAGGCGGGGGATACAATGAGCAGTTCTTC.

V is TRBV2 and J is TRBJ2-7; TRBD1 agrees at 8 bases. CDR1 is SNHLY and CDR2 is FYNNEI in the germline V gene. CDR3 length equals 16 residues. V shed 10 bases and J 2 bases; nucleotides not matched to a gene: 16. CDR3 sequence (DNA): TGTGCCATCAGGGGGCTCGGGGGAACTACCCCCTACGAGCAGTACTTC. Translation: CAIRGLGGTTPYEQYF.

The rearrangement joins TRBV27 to TRBJ2-5, with TRBD2 matching over 9 bases. The germline V gene has CDR1 MNHEY and CDR2 SMNVEV (reference sequence). The CDR3 contains 16 residues. The V segment lost 5 bases and the J segment 3 bases; nucleotides outside the gene matches: 10. CDR3 in DNA: TGTGCCAGCAGTCCCCGTGGCGGGGGGGCCAAAGAGACCCAGTACTTC. This codes for CASSPRGGGAKETQYF.

V gene TRBV5-8 combines with J gene TRBJ2-3; no reliable D call. The germline V and J ends were trimmed by 0 bases and 4 bases, with 6 bases remaining between them. The germline V gene has CDR1 SGHTS and CDR2 YDEGEE. The CDR3 totals 13 residues. The CDR3: CASSLGASDTQYF. In nucleotides, the CDR3 is TGTGCCAGCAGCTTGGGGGCCTCAGATACGCAGTATTTT.

This clone was seen once. The chain recombines TRBV5-1 with TRBJ2-7; 8 bases line up with TRBD2. Germline-derived CDR1 and CDR2 are SGHRS and YFSETQ. The CDR3 covers 17 residues. Trimming removed 4 bases from V and 5 bases from J; junction bases left unmatched: 17. CDR3 region: CASSHTWPGGTPDEQYF. In DNA form, the CDR3 reads TGCGCCAGCAGCCACACATGGCCGGGAGGGACACCCGACGAGCAGTACTTC.

The V call is TRBV24-1, the J call TRBJ2-3; tentatively, D is TRBD1 (6 bases). V lost 2 bases, J lost 3 bases, and 14 bases lay in between. CDR1 and CDR2 from the germline V gene are KGHDR and SFDVKD. The CDR3 spans 16 residues. The CDR3 sequence is CATSDSIQGTTDTQYF. CDR3 DNA sequence: TGTGCCACCAGTGATTCCATACAGGGCACTACAGATACGCAGTATTTT.

This clone was seen only a few times. This chain joins TRBV7-9 and TRBJ1-4; D uncertain. This CDR3 contains 16 residues. Germline CDR1 reads SEHNR; CDR2 reads FQNEAQ (reference sequence). Trimming stripped 5 bases from V and 0 bases from J, with 13 bases between. CDR3 bases: TGTGCCAGCAGCCGCGGGTTCCTGGCAACTAATGAAAAACTGTTTTTT. As protein: CASSRGFLATNEKLFF.

J is TRBJ1-1 and V is TRBV5-1; D is unclear. The CDR3 sequence is 15 residues long. Looked up from germline, CDR1 is SGHRS and CDR2 is YFSETQ. Between the trimmed V and J ends, which lost 4 bases and 4 bases, there was a span of 17 bases. The CDR3 region is CASSRTSREGTEAFF. DNA of the CDR3: TGCGCCAGCAGCCGGACGTCGAGGGAGGGCACTGAAGCTTTCTTT.